This section outlines one T cell receptor (beta chain) sequence together with its context. Its antigen is undetermined. This entry is derived from a study of cytomegalovirus exposure and HLA in healthy donors. Whole-study results and caveats: Some V segments (TRBV6-2 and TRBV6-3 among them) were excluded as indistinguishable.

Researchers ran the PCR with 60 Vbeta and 13 Jbeta primers. Assay: immunoSEQ multiplex PCR; the TCRdb copy retains only in-frame clones and omits some. Of around 100,000 clones listed, around 81% are singletons. Germline loops: CDR1 MNHNY, CDR2 SVGAGI (reference sequence). V shed 8 bases and J shed 6 bases, with 20 bases lying between them. The CDR3 runs 14 residues. J is TRBJ2-7 and V is TRBV6-6; a possible D gene is TRBD2 (6 bases). Input material: PBMCs. The TCR sequence derives from a man in his forties or fifties in good health and CMV-seropositive. The CDR3 reads CASLLAEGLGEQYF. The CDR3 DNA is TGTGCCAGCCTCCTCGCGGAGGGCCTCGGCGAGCAGTACTTC.